The T cell receptor (beta chain) under discussion was sequenced for a study of CXCR3-negative and CXCR3-positive naive CD8 T cells. Germline V lookup: CDR1 MDHEN, CDR2 SYDVKM. The CDR3 covers 15 residues. UMI-labeled 5' RACE TRB cDNA libraries were prepared from the cells. TCRdb reprocessed the 5' RACE reads; each CDR3 protein has one entry and no DNA is given. The sample table includes around 95,000 distinct CDR3 sequences. Points from the study as a whole: Relative to memory CD8+ cells, whose diversity was much lower, both naive subsets had comparably high diversity. For CXCR3-positive naive cells, TRB CDR3s were more hydrophobic than those of CXCR3-negative naive cells. Fresh PBMCs were used in most assays, and CXCR3 expression partially decreased after cryopreservation. Naive CXCR3-negative cells resembled naive CXCR3-positive cells in TRBV-TRBJ usage; memory cells differed.

Comment on this clonotype: What it recognizes is unknown.

Sequencing was done on a sample of naive CXCR3+ CD8+ T cells from blood. Subset: CD45RO-CCR7+CD27+CD95- naive CD8+ T cells expressing CXCR3 (TNR3+). V gene TRBV28 combines with J gene TRBJ2-1; the TRBD2 assignment by TCRdb is unverifiable without DNA. The sequence came from a human donor in good health. Some clones in this sample may be carry-over from other donors' samples. CDR3: CASSSSGPAYNEQFF.